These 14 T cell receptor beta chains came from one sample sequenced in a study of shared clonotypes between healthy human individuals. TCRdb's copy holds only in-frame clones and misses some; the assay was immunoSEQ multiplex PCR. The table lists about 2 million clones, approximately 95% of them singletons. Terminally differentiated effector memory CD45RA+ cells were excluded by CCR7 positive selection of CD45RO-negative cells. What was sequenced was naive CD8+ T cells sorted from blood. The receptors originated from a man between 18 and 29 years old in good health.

The CDR3 reads CASSLTTSTSPLHF. CDR3 nucleotides: TGTGCCAGCAGCTTAACGACAAGCACCTCACCCCTCCACTTT. The V and J genes are TRBV7-8 and TRBJ1-6; D ambiguous. V lost 2 bases, J lost 10 bases, and 12 bases lay in between. CDR1 and CDR2 (germline): SGHVS, FQNEAQ. The CDR3 loop spans 14 amino acids.

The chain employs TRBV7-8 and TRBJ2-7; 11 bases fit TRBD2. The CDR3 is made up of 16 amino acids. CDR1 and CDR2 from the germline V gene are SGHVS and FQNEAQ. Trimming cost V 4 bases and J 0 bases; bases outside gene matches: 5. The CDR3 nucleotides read TGTGCCAGCAGCTCTGGACTAGCGGGCAGCTCCTACGAGCAGTACTTC. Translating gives CASSSGLAGSSYEQYF.

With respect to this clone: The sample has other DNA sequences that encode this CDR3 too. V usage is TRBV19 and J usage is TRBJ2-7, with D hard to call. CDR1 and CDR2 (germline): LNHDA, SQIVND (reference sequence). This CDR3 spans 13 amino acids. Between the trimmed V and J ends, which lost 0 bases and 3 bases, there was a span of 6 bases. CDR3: CASSIDGSYEQYF. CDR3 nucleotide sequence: TGTGCCAGTAGTATAGACGGCAGCTACGAGCAGTACTTC.

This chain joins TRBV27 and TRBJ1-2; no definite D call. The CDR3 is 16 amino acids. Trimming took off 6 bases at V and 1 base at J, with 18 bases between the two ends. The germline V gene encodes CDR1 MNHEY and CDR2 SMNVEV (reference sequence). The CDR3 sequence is CASSPSTGTVNYGYTF. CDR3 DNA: TGTGCCAGCAGCCCCTCGACGGGAACGGTTAACTATGGCTACACCTTC.

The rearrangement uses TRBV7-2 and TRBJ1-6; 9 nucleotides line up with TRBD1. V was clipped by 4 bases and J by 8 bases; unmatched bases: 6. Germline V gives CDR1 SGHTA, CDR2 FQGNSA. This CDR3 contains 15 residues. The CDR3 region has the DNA TGTGCCAGCAGCTCAGACGGGACAGGGTATTCACCCCTCCACTTT. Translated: CASSSDGTGYSPLHF.

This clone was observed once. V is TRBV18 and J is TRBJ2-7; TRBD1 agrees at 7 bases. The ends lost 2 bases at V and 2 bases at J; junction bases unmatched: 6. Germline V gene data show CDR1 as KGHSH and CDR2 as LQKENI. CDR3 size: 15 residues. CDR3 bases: TGTGCCAGCTCACCATCGGCAGGGGGAACCTACGAGCAGTACTTC. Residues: CASSPSAGGTYEQYF.

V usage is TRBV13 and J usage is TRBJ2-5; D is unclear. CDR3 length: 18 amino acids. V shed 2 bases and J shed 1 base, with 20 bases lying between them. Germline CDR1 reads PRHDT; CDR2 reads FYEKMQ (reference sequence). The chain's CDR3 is CASSLTSLSVRTQETQYF. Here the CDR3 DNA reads TGTGCCAGCAGCTTAACGTCGTTATCTGTTAGAACCCAAGAGACCCAGTACTTC.

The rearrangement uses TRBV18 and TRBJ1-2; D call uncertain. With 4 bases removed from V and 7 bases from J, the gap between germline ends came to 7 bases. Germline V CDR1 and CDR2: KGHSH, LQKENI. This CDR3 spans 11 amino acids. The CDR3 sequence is CASSQIGGYTF. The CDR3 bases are TGTGCCAGCTCACAAATAGGTGGCTACACCTTC.

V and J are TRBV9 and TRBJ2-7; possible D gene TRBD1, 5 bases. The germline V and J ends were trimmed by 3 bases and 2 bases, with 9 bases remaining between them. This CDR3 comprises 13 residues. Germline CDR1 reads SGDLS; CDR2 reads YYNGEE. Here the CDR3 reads CASSAGNPYEQYF. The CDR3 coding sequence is TGTGCCAGCAGCGCAGGGAACCCCTACGAGCAGTACTTC.

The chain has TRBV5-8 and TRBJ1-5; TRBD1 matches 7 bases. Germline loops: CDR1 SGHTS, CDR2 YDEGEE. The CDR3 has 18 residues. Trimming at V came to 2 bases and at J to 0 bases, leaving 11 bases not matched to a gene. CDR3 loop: CASSFGTGASNSNQPQHF. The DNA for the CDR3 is TGTGCCAGCAGCTTTGGTACAGGGGCTAGTAATAGCAATCAGCCCCAGCATTTT. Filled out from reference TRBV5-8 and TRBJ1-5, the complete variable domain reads EAGVTQSPTHLIKTRGQQATLRCSPISGHTSVYWYQQALGLGLQFLLWYDEGEERNRGNFPPRFSGRQFPNYSSELNVNALELEDSALYLCASSFGTGASNSNQPQHFGDGTRLSIL.

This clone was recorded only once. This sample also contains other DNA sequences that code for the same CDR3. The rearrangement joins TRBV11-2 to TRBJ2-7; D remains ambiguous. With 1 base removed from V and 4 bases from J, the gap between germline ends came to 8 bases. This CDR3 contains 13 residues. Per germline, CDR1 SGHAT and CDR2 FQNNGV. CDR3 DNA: TGTGCCAGCAGCTTAGGGCCGGCTTACGAGCAGTACTTC. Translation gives CASSLGPAYEQYF. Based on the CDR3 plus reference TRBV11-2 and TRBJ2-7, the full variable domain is EAGVAQSPRYKIIEKRQSVAFWCNPISGHATLYWYQQILGQGPKLLIQFQNNGVVDDSQLPKDRFSAERLKGVDSTLKIQPAKLEDSAVYLCASSLGPAYEQYFGPGTRLTVT.

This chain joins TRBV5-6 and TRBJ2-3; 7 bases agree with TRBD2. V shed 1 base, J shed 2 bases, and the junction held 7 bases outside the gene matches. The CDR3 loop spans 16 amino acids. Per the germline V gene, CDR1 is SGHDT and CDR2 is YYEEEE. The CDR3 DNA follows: TGTGCCAGCAGCTTGTCTAGCGGACTCATCACAGATACGCAGTATTTT. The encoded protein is CASSLSSGLITDTQYF.

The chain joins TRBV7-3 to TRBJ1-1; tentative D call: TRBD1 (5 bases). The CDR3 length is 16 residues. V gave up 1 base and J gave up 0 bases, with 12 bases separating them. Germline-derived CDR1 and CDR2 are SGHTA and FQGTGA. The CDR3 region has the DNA TGTGCCAGCAGCTTAAATCCAGGGCCCCTGAACACTGAAGCTTTCTTT. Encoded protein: CASSLNPGPLNTEAFF.

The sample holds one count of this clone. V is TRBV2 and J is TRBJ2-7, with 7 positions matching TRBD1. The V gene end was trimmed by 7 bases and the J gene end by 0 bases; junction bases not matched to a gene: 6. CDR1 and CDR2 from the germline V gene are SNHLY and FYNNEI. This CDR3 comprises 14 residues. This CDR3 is CASTGRDSSYEQYF. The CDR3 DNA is TGTGCCAGCACCGGTCGGGACAGCTCCTACGAGCAGTACTTC.